The clone carrying this T cell receptor beta chain was detected only a few times. The data derive from a study of control samples from healthy donors and cancer patients. The germline gives CDR1 SGHRS, CDR2 YFSETQ. The CDR3 extends over 16 amino acids. Trimming left V 1 base short and J 0 bases short, with 11 bases between. Here immunoSEQ multiplex PCR was the method, and the copy in TCRdb shows in-frame clones only, minus some. The data contain 20,000 to 25,000 clones, roughly 83% of them singletons. The chain carries TRBV5-1 and TRBJ2-1; D may be TRBD1 or TRBD2 (5 bases each). This receptor was taken from a man in his sixties with head and neck cancer. What was sequenced was PBMCs. Here the CDR3 reads CASSLIPGSSYNEQFF. The CDR3 DNA reads as TGCGCCAGCAGCTTGATTCCAGGGAGCTCCTACAATGAGCAGTTCTTC. The whole variable domain, filled in from reference TRBV5-1 and TRBJ2-1, reads KAGVTQTPRYLIKTRGQQVTLSCSPISGHRSVSWYQQTPGQGLQFLFEYFSETQRNKGNFPGRFSGRQFSNSRSEMNVSTLELGDSALYLCASSLIPGSSYNEQFFGPGTRLTVL.